These T cell receptor beta chains were read from a single sample in a study of T cells in Graves' hyperthyroidism and ophthalmopathy. TCRdb called the multiplex PCR reads again in MiXCR, with one record for every CDR3 protein. The sample records roughly 380,000 distinct CDR3 sequences, approximately 19% being singletons. Sequenced input: blood. The receptors were gathered from a woman younger than 35 with Graves' hyperthyroidism. The CDR3 runs from the conserved cysteine through the conserved F or W. The D gene is left open where the match is weak. A clone size is listed for some rows: how often the clone was seen (once, few, many), or a class if it is expanded.

J | D | V | size | CDR3 | DNA
TRBJ2-5 | TRBD2 | TRBV12-3/TRBV12-4 | NA | CASSRYPSGGIQETQYF | TGTGCCAGCAGCCGCTACCCTAGCGGGGGAATTCAAGAGACCCAGTACTTC
TRBJ1-1 | NA | TRBV10-2 | many | CASSESNGYTEAFF | TGCGCCAGCAGTGAGTCGAACGGGTACACTGAAGCTTTCTTT
TRBJ2-7 | NA | TRBV20-1 | many | CSAPAGGDQGEQYF | TGCAGTGCTCCAGCAGGCGGGGACCAGGGAGAGCAGTACTTC
TRBJ2-7 | NA | TRBV6-5 | NA | CASSYTSFSYEQYF | TGTGCCAGCAGTTACACCTCATTCTCCTACGAGCAGTACTTC
TRBJ1-2 | NA | TRBV4-1 | NA | CASSQSGARGVYGYTF | TGCGCCAGCAGCCAGAGCGGGGCCCGGGGGGTCTATGGCTACACCTTC
TRBJ1-1 | NA | TRBV20-1 | many | CSASLQGVKGNTEAFF | TGCAGTGCTAGCCTACAGGGTGTTAAGGGGAACACTGAAGCTTTCTTT
TRBJ1-1 | NA | TRBV11-2 | many | CASSLDLGGPEAFF | TGTGCCAGCAGCTTAGATTTGGGTGGACCTGAAGCTTTCTTT
TRBJ2-7 | NA | TRBV3-1 | many | CASSQGEQDLNYEQYF | TGTGCCAGCAGCCAAGGCGAGCAGGACCTAAACTACGAGCAGTACTTC
TRBJ1-1 | NA | TRBV20-1 | many | CSARDGLGGVNTEAFF | TGCAGTGCTAGAGATGGGTTGGGAGGGGTGAACACTGAAGCTTTCTTT
TRBJ1-2 | TRBD1 | TRBV6-5 | many | CASKPSDRESDGYTF | TGTGCCAGCAAGCCCTCCGACAGGGAAAGTGATGGCTACACCTTC